A single sample is the source of the 28 T cell receptor beta chains below, sequenced in a study of T cells in Graves' hyperthyroidism and ophthalmopathy. The CDR3 regions of TCR beta were amplified from RNA transcripts. The HTBI primer set served for first-round RT-PCR of the TCR CDR3. TCRdb recomputed calls from the multiplex PCR reads with MiXCR, one row per CDR3 protein. The sample contains roughly 380,000 distinct CDR3 sequences, about a fifth of which appear only once. What was sequenced was blood. The receptors derive from a woman between 18 and 30 years old with Graves' hyperthyroidism.

Regarding this clonotype: This may be a read error: a much more frequent sequence differs by one nucleotide. The CDR3 does not close with the conserved phenylalanine or tryptophan, likely indicating a read error. J is TRBJ2-7 and V is TRBV24-1; the D gene is possibly TRBD2 (5 bases). Trimming shortened V by 4 bases and J by 1 base, and 16 bases separated the two germline ends. The CDR3 extends over 16 amino acids. Germline CDR1 KGHDR, CDR2 SFDVKD. In nucleotides, the CDR3 is TGTGCCACCAGTGAGAATCTCGGCCGGAGGTCCTACGAGCAGTACCTC. Translation: CATSENLGRRSYEQYL.

The chain recombines TRBV7-8 with TRBJ2-2, with TRBD2 matching over 9 bases. V lost 2 bases and J lost 1; bases outside the gene matches: 2. There are 16 residues in the CDR3. CDR1 and CDR2 (germline): SGHVS, FQNEAQ. This CDR3 reads CASSLLAGRNTGELFF. CDR3 DNA: TGTGCCAGCAGCTTACTAGCGGGGAGGAACACCGGGGAGCTGTTTTTT.

At least ten counts were recorded for this clonotype. The chain carries TRBV19 and TRBJ1-1, with 11 bases lining up with TRBD1. Germline loops: CDR1 LNHDA, CDR2 SQIVND (reference sequence). The V gene end was trimmed by 4 bases and the J gene end by 4 bases; junction bases not matched to a gene: 2. The CDR3 runs to 14 residues. The DNA of the CDR3 is TGTGCCAGTAGTAAGGGACAGGGGGTCACTGAAGCTTTCTTT. It translates to CASSKGQGVTEAFF.

This clonotype has at least ten counts. The DNA of the CDR3 is TGTGCCATCAGTGAGGGTAGGGTACCTGAAGCTTTCTTT. Protein: CAISEGRVPEAFF. The chain employs TRBV10-3 and TRBJ1-1, with D unclear. The CDR3 length is 13 residues. Germline lookup yields CDR1 ENHRY and CDR2 SYGVKD. Trimming cost V 2 bases and J 6 bases, with 10 bases left between them.

This clonotype was picked up many times. This chain joins TRBV11-3 and TRBJ2-5; 7 bases match TRBD2. Germline lookup yields CDR1 SGHNT and CDR2 YENEEA. The CDR3 has 14 amino acids. V was clipped by 5 bases and J by 5 bases; unmatched bases: 8. In DNA form, the CDR3 reads TGTGCCAGCAGCCCGGGGCCCGGGAGGGAGACCCAGTACTTC. This encodes CASSPGPGRETQYF.

This clonotype has just a few counts. V and J are TRBV5-1 and TRBJ2-7, with D tentatively TRBD2 (5 bases). The germline V gene encodes CDR1 SGHRS and CDR2 YFSETQ. The ends were cut back, 4 bases at V and 1 base at J, with 12 bases in the middle. The CDR3 extends over 14 amino acids. The CDR3 DNA is TGCGCCAGCAGCGCGGGTCCCTCATCCTACGAGCAGTACTTC. Translation: CASSAGPSSYEQYF.

This clonotype was counted at least ten times. V usage is TRBV2 and J usage is TRBJ1-6; D is unclear. The germline V and J ends were trimmed by 5 bases and 11 bases, with 4 bases remaining between them. Germline values: CDR1 SNHLY, CDR2 FYNNEI. The CDR3 has 10 amino acids. CDR3 DNA: TGTGCCAGCAGTAGGGCACCCCTCCACTTT. This translates into CASSRAPLHF. Complete variable domain (other parts from reference TRBV2 and TRBJ1-6): EPEVTQTPSHQVTQMGQEVILRCVPISNHLYFYWYRQILGQKVEFLVSFYNNEISEKSEIFDDQFSVERPDGSNFTLKIRSTKLEDSAMYFCASSRAPLHFGNGTRLTVT.

This clonotype was observed a single time. The chain has TRBV12-3 or TRBV12-4 and TRBJ1-2, with 7 bases aligning to TRBD1. The CDR3 is 15 amino acids. V dropped 5 bases and J dropped 4; count of bases not matched to a gene: 10. The CDR3 loop reads CASSLGQAGTYGYTF. In DNA, the CDR3 is TGTGCCAGCAGTCTTGGACAGGCAGGGACCTATGGCTACACCTTC.

This clonotype was counted many times. The rearrangement uses TRBV6-1 and TRBJ2-2; D is perhaps TRBD1 (7 bases). Germline CDR1 is MNHNS and CDR2 is SASEGT. The V gene lost 5 bases and the J gene lost 3 bases, with 13 bases spanning the gap. The CDR3 runs 15 residues. This CDR3 reads CASSQGRGDTGELFF. CDR3 DNA: TGTGCCAGCAGTCAGGGCAGGGGGGACACCGGGGAGCTGTTTTTT.

In this sample, this clonotype turned up many times. The V call is TRBV4-1, the J call TRBJ2-7; D uncertain. V lost 4 bases to trimming and J lost 5 bases, with 12 bases between them. CDR3 length: 13 residues. The germline gives CDR1 MGHRA, CDR2 YSYEKL. This CDR3 reads CASSPRQDHEQYF. CDR3 DNA sequence: TGCGCCAGCAGCCCCCGGCAGGACCACGAGCAGTACTTC.

This clonotype was counted at least ten times. CDR3 sequence reads: CASSLDGGGSSYEQYF. In nucleotides, the CDR3 is TGTGCCAGCAGCTTGGATGGCGGGGGCAGCTCCTACGAGCAGTACTTC. V and J are TRBV5-5 and TRBJ2-7, with a possible D match to TRBD2 (7 bases). This CDR3 region has 16 residues. The germline gives CDR1 SGHKS, CDR2 YYEKEE (reference sequence). The ends were cut back, 0 bases at V and 0 bases at J, with 13 bases in the middle.

The V and J genes are TRBV10-3 and TRBJ1-2; D is unclear. Germline V gene lookup returns CDR1 ENHRY and CDR2 SYGVKD. Trimming cost V 2 bases and J 2 bases, with 3 bases left between them. This CDR3 region has 12 residues. The CDR3 DNA is TGTGCCATCAGTGAGGGGAACTATGGCTACACCTTC. It codes for CAISEGNYGYTF.

In its sample, this clonotype was seen many times. The chain has TRBV6-2 or TRBV6-3 and TRBJ2-7, with D unresolved. Deletions cut 2 bases from V and 2 bases from J, with 10 bases between. CDR1 and CDR2 (germline): MNHEY, SVGEGT. CDR3 length: 14 amino acids. CDR3 coding DNA: TGTGCCAGCAGTTACGGCCAGAGAGCCTACGAGCAGTACTTC. The encoded protein is CASSYGQRAYEQYF.

This clonotype was counted ten times or more. This chain connects TRBV6-1 to TRBJ2-7, with D perhaps TRBD1 or TRBD2 (5 bases each). The CDR3 loop spans 14 amino acids. V was trimmed by 4 bases and J by 12 bases, leaving 22 bases between them. CDR1 is MNHNS and CDR2 is SASEGT in the germline V gene. The CDR3 protein is CASSVSGTLVSAYF. The CDR3 bases are TGTGCCAGCAGTGTTTCCGGGACGCTGGTTTCAGCGTACTTC.

This clonotype has at least ten counts. V gene TRBV7-8 combines with J gene TRBJ2-5; 9 bases align to TRBD2. The CDR3 sequence is 17 residues long. J was trimmed by 2 bases and V by 4 bases; bases with no gene match: 11. Germline V CDR1 and CDR2: SGHVS, FQNEAQ. Here the CDR3 reads CASSSHGPAGGQETQYF. Written as DNA, the CDR3 is TGTGCCAGCAGCTCACACGGTCCAGCGGGGGGACAAGAGACCCAGTACTTC.

The sample holds many counts of this clonotype. V is TRBV24-1 and J is TRBJ1-5, with D hard to call. The V end was cut by 2 bases, the J end by 4 bases, with 8 bases between. The CDR3 totals 14 residues. CDR1 and CDR2 (germline): KGHDR, SFDVKD. The CDR3 spells CATSDSVQNQPQHF. DNA for the CDR3: TGTGCCACCAGTGATTCCGTCCAGAATCAGCCCCAGCATTTT.

In regard to this clonotype: A clone one base away is much larger, so this may be a read error. The rearrangement links TRBV6-1 to TRBJ1-5; D possibly corresponds to TRBD1 (6 bases). The germline V gene has CDR1 MNHNS and CDR2 SASEGT. The CDR3 spans 14 residues. The chain's CDR3 is CASSLSRWGQPQQF. The CDR3 nucleotides are TGTGCCAGCAGCCTCTCCCGCTGGGGGCAGCCCCAGCAGTTT.

This clonotype was recorded at least ten times. The chain joins TRBV6-1 to TRBJ1-3, with a weak D call TRBD1 (5 bases). The CDR3 is 14 amino acids. V was shortened by 6 bases and J by 4 bases, with 13 bases between the two germline ends. CDR1 is MNHNS, CDR2 SASEGT, per germline. The CDR3 nucleotides are TGTGCCAGCAGCGACGGGGGTCCCGGAAACACCATATATTTT. It is translated as CASSDGGPGNTIYF.

This clonotype was detected many times. The chain has TRBV11-2 and TRBJ1-1, with 7 bases fitting TRBD1. This CDR3 contains 15 residues. Germline CDR1 and CDR2: SGHAT and FQNNGV. J was trimmed by 4 bases and V by 4 bases; bases with no gene match: 9. This CDR3 reads CASSSLQGRGTEAFF. In nucleotides, the CDR3 is TGTGCCAGCAGCTCGCTACAGGGGAGGGGCACTGAAGCTTTCTTT.

The V gene is TRBV18, the J gene TRBJ2-7; 10 positions agree with TRBD2. The CDR3 covers 14 residues. The V segment lost 0 bases and the J segment 4 bases; nucleotides outside the gene matches: 0. The germline gives CDR1 KGHSH, CDR2 LQKENI. Written as DNA, the CDR3 is TGTGCCAGCTCACCACCTAGCGGGGGGTACGAGCAGTACTTC. Its translation: CASSPPSGGYEQYF.

This sequence joins TRBV12-3 or TRBV12-4 and TRBJ2-5; 7 bases are shared with TRBD2. V was pared by 3 bases and J by 2 bases, with 6 bases of the junction left unmatched. CDR3 length: 15 amino acids. This CDR3 reads CASSFLSGAQETQYF. The DNA of the CDR3 is TGTGCCAGCAGTTTCTTGAGCGGGGCTCAAGAGACCCAGTACTTC.

The rearrangement uses TRBV11-2 and TRBJ2-5; D possibly matches TRBD1 or TRBD2 (5 bases each). With 6 bases removed from V and 4 bases from J, the gap between germline ends came to 27 bases. From germline, CDR1 is SGHAT and CDR2 FQNNGV. CDR3 length: 18 amino acids. CDR3: CASRSPGTVGRTRETQYF. The CDR3 DNA reads as TGTGCCAGCAGGTCTCCCGGGACGGTGGGGAGAACAAGAGAGACCCAGTACTTC.

This chain joins TRBV2 and TRBJ1-1; maybe TRBD1 (5 bases). V was shortened by 5 bases and J by 7 bases, with 11 bases between the two germline ends. This CDR3 comprises 12 residues. The V gene's germline CDR1 is SNHLY and CDR2 FYNNEI. The CDR3 nucleotides read TGTGCCAGCAGTCCTGACAGCCTTGAAGCTTTCTTT. Translated: CASSPDSLEAFF.

This clonotype was detected ten times or more. The chain couples TRBV20-1 to TRBJ2-1, with D perhaps matching TRBD2 (5 bases). The CDR3 runs to 12 residues. Trimming removed 6 bases at V and 3 bases at J, with 9 bases between. Germline V gene data show CDR1 as DFQATT and CDR2 as SNEGSKA (reference sequence). The DNA of the CDR3 is TGCAGTGCACACCGGGACTACAATGAGCAGTTCTTC. This codes for CSAHRDYNEQFF.

This clonotype was found a few times. The rearrangement links TRBV20-1 to TRBJ2-3; the match to TRBD2 covers 9 bases. Per germline, CDR1 DFQATT and CDR2 SNEGSKA (reference sequence). V shed 6 bases, J shed 8 bases, and the junction held 12 bases outside the gene matches. The CDR3 runs to 14 residues. The CDR3 bases are TGCAGTGCCAACGCGGGGGGGTCCGTTGGTACGCAGTATTTT. This gives the protein CSANAGGSVGTQYF.

There are many counts of this clonotype. The rearrangement uses TRBV27 and TRBJ1-1; D might be TRBD1 (5 bases). Between the trimmed V and J ends, which lost 6 bases and 1 base, there was a span of 12 bases. Germline CDR1 and CDR2: MNHEY and SMNVEV (reference sequence). CDR3 length: 14 residues. This CDR3 reads CASSHRSWNTEAFF. The CDR3 nucleotides read TGTGCCAGCAGCCACAGGTCATGGAACACTGAAGCTTTCTTT.

This clonotype was seen at least ten times. V is TRBV13 and J is TRBJ2-7; the match to TRBD1 covers 10 bases. In germline, CDR1 is PRHDT, CDR2 FYEKMQ (reference sequence). J was trimmed by 6 bases and V by 5 bases; bases with no gene match: 7. The CDR3 has 14 residues. The CDR3: CASSQRQGASEQYF. The CDR3 bases are TGTGCCAGCAGCCAACGACAGGGGGCAAGCGAGCAGTACTTC.

The J gene is TRBJ1-1, the V gene TRBV6-1, with 9 bases that match TRBD1. In germline, CDR1 is MNHNS, CDR2 SASEGT. The CDR3 covers 14 residues. V was pared by 6 bases and J by 3 bases, with 5 bases of the junction left unmatched. The DNA of the CDR3 is TGTGCCAGCAGCGTGACAGGGGGTCACACTGAAGCTTTCTTT. Its translation: CASSVTGGHTEAFF.